Below are 31 T cell receptor beta chains sequenced from a single sample in a study of siplizumab effects on memory and regulatory T cells. Sequenced by immunoSEQ multiplex PCR; TCRdb stores in-frame clones only, minus some. The data hold fewer than 45,000 clones, with around 92% observed a single time. Input material: naive CD4+ T cells sorted from blood. Source of these receptors: a human donor in good health.

The chain uses TRBV15 and TRBJ2-1, with D perhaps matching TRBD2 (5 bases). Germline V gives CDR1 LNHNV, CDR2 YYDKDF (reference sequence). The CDR3 contains 13 residues. V lost 8 bases and J lost 3, with 11 bases in between. The CDR3 sequence is CATREGVYNEQFF. CDR3 in DNA: TGTGCCACCCGCGAGGGAGTCTACAATGAGCAGTTCTTC.

The chain uses TRBV18 and TRBJ2-7; possible D gene TRBD1, 6 bases. Looked up from germline, CDR1 is KGHSH and CDR2 is LQKENI. The V and J ends lost 6 bases and 3 bases respectively, with 12 bases between them. CDR3 length equals 13 residues. The CDR3 loop is CASSETGLYEQYF. The CDR3 DNA reads TGTGCCAGCTCCGAGACAGGCCTCTACGAGCAGTACTTC.

This chain links TRBV19 with TRBJ2-2, with D possibly called TRBD1 or TRBD2 (5 bases each). There are 14 residues in the CDR3. CDR1 and CDR2 from the germline V gene are LNHDA and SQIVND (reference sequence). V lost 7 bases and J 1 base, leaving 10 bases between the germline ends. CDR3 region: CASKGRWNTGELFF. In DNA, the CDR3 is TGTGCCAGTAAGGGACGGTGGAACACCGGGGAGCTGTTTTTT.

The chain joins TRBV4-1 to TRBJ2-2, with D maybe TRBD2 (7 bases). V was shortened by 0 bases and J by 6 bases, with 23 bases between the two germline ends. The V gene's germline CDR1 is MGHRA and CDR2 YSYEKL. The length of the CDR3 is 19 residues. Here the CDR3 reads CASSQELPGRGGSAGELFF. DNA for the CDR3: TGCGCCAGCAGCCAAGAGCTCCCGGGGAGGGGGGGCAGCGCCGGGGAGCTGTTTTTT.

This rearrangement joins TRBV19 to TRBJ2-2, with 10 nucleotides matching TRBD2. This CDR3 contains 13 residues. CDR1 is LNHDA, CDR2 SQIVND, per germline (reference sequence). The V gene end was trimmed by 6 bases and the J gene end by 6 bases; junction bases not matched to a gene: 1. In DNA, the CDR3 is TGTGCCAGTAGCCTAGCGGGAGCCGGGGAGCTGTTTTTT. It specifies CASSLAGAGELFF.

The chain joins TRBV5-8 to TRBJ2-3, with a weak D call TRBD2 (7 bases). Germline assignment: CDR1 SGHTS and CDR2 YDEGEE. V lost 4 bases and J 0 bases, leaving 18 bases between the germline ends. CDR3 size: 17 residues. The chain's CDR3 is CASSLVGGSGSTDTQYF. The CDR3 DNA follows: TGTGCCAGCAGCCTCGTAGGGGGTAGCGGGAGCACAGATACGCAGTATTTT. Complete variable domain (other parts from reference TRBV5-8 and TRBJ2-3): EAGVTQSPTHLIKTRGQQATLRCSPISGHTSVYWYQQALGLGLQFLLWYDEGEERNRGNFPPRFSGRQFPNYSSELNVNALELEDSALYLCASSLVGGSGSTDTQYFGPGTRLTVL.

The chain has TRBV30 and TRBJ1-1; D is possibly TRBD1 (6 bases). CDR1 and CDR2 (germline): GTSNPN, SVGIG (reference sequence). Trimming took off 2 bases at V and 4 bases at J, with 11 bases between the two ends. CDR3 length equals 13 residues. The CDR3 here is CAWSPGAVTEAFF. The CDR3 region has the DNA TGTGCCTGGAGTCCGGGGGCCGTCACTGAAGCTTTCTTT.

The chain couples TRBV19 to TRBJ1-1; D is possibly TRBD1 (6 bases). Germline V gene lookup returns CDR1 LNHDA and CDR2 SQIVND (reference sequence). The CDR3 loop spans 12 amino acids. V lost 4 bases and J 5 bases, leaving 8 bases between the germline ends. The CDR3 region is CASSRRGTEAFF. The CDR3 nucleotides are TGTGCCAGTAGTAGGAGGGGGACTGAAGCTTTCTTT.

This chain connects TRBV7-6 to TRBJ2-7; D is undetermined. This CDR3 region has 17 residues. Trimming shortened V by 0 bases and J by 3 bases, and 18 bases separated the two germline ends. Germline CDR1 and CDR2: SGHVS and FNYEAQ. This chain's CDR3 is CASSLAYQRNSYYEQYF. As DNA, the CDR3 is TGTGCCAGCAGCTTAGCGTATCAAAGGAACAGCTACTACGAGCAGTACTTC. The full variable domain, in which reference TRBV7-6 and TRBJ2-7 provide the parts outside the CDR3, is GAGVSQSPRYKVTKRGQDVALRCDPISGHVSLYWYRQALGQGPEFLTYFNYEAQQDKSGLPNDRFSAERPEGSISTLTIQRTEQRDSAMYRCASSLAYQRNSYYEQYFGPGTRLTVT.

The chain carries TRBV6-5 and TRBJ1-2, with 10 bases aligning to TRBD1. Germline V gives CDR1 MNHEY, CDR2 SVGAGI. This CDR3 contains 13 residues. V lost 5 bases to trimming and J lost 5 bases; unmatched junction nucleotides: 2. The CDR3 here is CASSGDRGYGYTF. The CDR3 DNA reads as TGTGCCAGCAGTGGGGACAGGGGTTATGGCTACACCTTC.

The V gene is TRBV5-6, the J gene TRBJ1-2; 8 nucleotides line up with TRBD1. Trimming removed 2 bases from V and 4 bases from J; junction bases left unmatched: 10. CDR1 and CDR2 (germline): SGHDT, YYEEEE. The CDR3 totals 16 residues. CDR3 bases: TGTGCCAGCAGCTTCGCGGGGACAGGTTACACCTATGGCTACACCTTC. Protein product: CASSFAGTGYTYGYTF.

This clone was observed once. The chain recombines TRBV27 with TRBJ2-7, with D perhaps matching TRBD1 or TRBD2 (5 bases each). V lost 4 bases and J 0 bases, leaving 16 bases between the germline ends. The germline gives CDR1 MNHEY, CDR2 SMNVEV (reference sequence). This CDR3 is 16 amino acids long. This CDR3 is CASSSLPGTGSYEQYF. Here the CDR3 DNA reads TGTGCCAGCAGTTCTTTACCCGGGACGGGCTCCTACGAGCAGTACTTC.

The gene calls are TRBV4-1 and TRBJ2-2; 8 positions match TRBD2. Germline-derived CDR1 and CDR2 are MGHRA and YSYEKL. J was trimmed by 2 bases and V by 2 bases; bases with no gene match: 7. The CDR3 runs to 17 residues. The CDR3: CASSQSPAGVNTGELFF. DNA of the CDR3: TGCGCCAGCAGCCAAAGCCCAGCGGGAGTTAACACCGGGGAGCTGTTTTTT.

The rearrangement uses TRBV5-1 and TRBJ1-2; 8 bases match TRBD1. CDR1 and CDR2 (germline): SGHRS, YFSETQ. The CDR3 totals 15 residues. Germline trimming cut 4 bases from V and 3 bases from J; bases unmatched to any gene: 8. CDR3 DNA sequence: TGCGCCAGCAGCCACACCAGGGGGCAGCACTATGGCTACACCTTC. It specifies CASSHTRGQHYGYTF.

The chain couples TRBV30 to TRBJ2-1, with TRBD1 identical over 7 bases. The CDR3 has 13 residues. Germline CDR1 reads GTSNPN; CDR2 reads SVGIG (reference sequence). Germline trimming cut 1 base from V and 9 bases from J; bases unmatched to any gene: 6. The CDR3 sequence is CAWSEGRGSEQFF. The CDR3 region has the DNA TGTGCCTGGAGTGAAGGCAGGGGGTCTGAGCAGTTCTTC.

The rearrangement joins TRBV5-1 to TRBJ1-1; D might be TRBD1 (5 bases). This CDR3 has 15 residues. Germline CDR1 SGHRS, CDR2 YFSETQ. V was trimmed by 0 bases and J by 4 bases, leaving 13 bases between them. For the CDR3, the DNA is TGCGCCAGCAGCTTGGTTTACGGGGGGAGCACTGAAGCTTTCTTT. It translates to CASSLVYGGSTEAFF. The variable domain in full, with the rest retrieved from reference TRBV5-1 and TRBJ1-1, is KAGVTQTPRYLIKTRGQQVTLSCSPISGHRSVSWYQQTPGQGLQFLFEYFSETQRNKGNFPGRFSGRQFSNSRSEMNVSTLELGDSALYLCASSLVYGGSTEAFFGQGTRLTVV.

This clone was seen only once. This sequence joins TRBV12-2 and TRBJ2-5; the table calls TRBD2, which could not be checked here. TRBV12-2 is a pseudogene locus. The length of the CDR3 is 14 residues. The CDR3 is CASRLNERQETQYF. The CDR3 DNA reads TGTGCAAGTCGCTTAAACGAGCGTCAAGAGACCCAGTACTTC.

The gene calls are TRBV13 and TRBJ2-1; possible D gene TRBD2, 5 bases. The CDR3 contains 18 residues. Germline lookup yields CDR1 PRHDT and CDR2 FYEKMQ (reference sequence). The V gene lost 4 bases and the J gene lost 6 bases, with 25 bases spanning the gap. The CDR3 DNA follows: TGTGCCAGCAGCTCGTCGGACGGACTTCTAAGGTCGGGCAATGAGCAGTTCTTC. Translated: CASSSSDGLLRSGNEQFF.

The chain couples TRBV7-2 to TRBJ1-2, with 12 bases fitting TRBD1. The CDR3 runs to 15 residues. Looked up from germline, CDR1 is SGHTA and CDR2 is FQGNSA. J was trimmed by 4 bases and V by 3 bases; bases with no gene match: 3. The CDR3 region is CASSLGQGASYGYTF. The CDR3 DNA sequence: TGTGCCAGCAGCTTGGGACAGGGGGCTAGCTATGGCTACACCTTC. The full variable domain, in which reference TRBV7-2 and TRBJ1-2 provide the parts outside the CDR3, is GAGVSQSPSNKVTEKGKDVELRCDPISGHTALYWYRQSLGQGLEFLIYFQGNSAPDKSGLPSDRFSAERTGGSVSTLTIQRTQQEDSAVYLCASSLGQGASYGYTFGSGTRLTVV.

The chain uses TRBV5-1 and TRBJ2-1; unclear D gene. V gave up 0 bases and J gave up 0 bases, with 7 bases separating them. The CDR3 covers 15 residues. Germline V CDR1 and CDR2: SGHRS, YFSETQ. CDR3 in amino acids: CASSLEGSSYNEQFF. CDR3 in DNA: TGCGCCAGCAGCTTGGAGGGTAGCTCCTACAATGAGCAGTTCTTC.

The chain employs TRBV2 and TRBJ2-3, with a weak D call TRBD1 (5 bases). V shed 10 bases and J shed 3 bases, with 17 bases lying between them. This CDR3 contains 14 residues. CDR1 and CDR2 from the germline V gene are SNHLY and FYNNEI. The CDR3 region is CATAERGRTDTQYF. CDR3 coding DNA: TGTGCCACCGCCGAAAGGGGTAGGACAGATACGCAGTATTTT.

The rearrangement links TRBV18 to TRBJ2-2; D ambiguous. The CDR3 extends over 13 amino acids. Germline V gene data show CDR1 as KGHSH and CDR2 as LQKENI. Trimming cost V 5 bases and J 5 bases, with 9 bases left between them. The CDR3 loop is CASSSPGTGELFF. In DNA, the CDR3 is TGTGCCAGCTCATCCCCAGGAACCGGGGAGCTGTTTTTT.

The V gene is TRBV18, the J gene TRBJ2-7; TRBD2 is a possible D gene (7 bases). The V gene lost 3 bases and the J gene lost 3 bases, with 12 bases spanning the gap. The CDR3 contains 14 residues. Looked up from germline, CDR1 is KGHSH and CDR2 is LQKENI. CDR3 loop: CASSPGGADYEQYF. CDR3 DNA: TGTGCCAGCTCACCGGGGGGGGCCGACTACGAGCAGTACTTC.

The genes are TRBV7-9 and TRBJ2-3; TRBD2 aligns across 9 bases. V shed 1 base, J shed 3 bases, and the junction held 2 bases outside the gene matches. Germline V gene data show CDR1 as SEHNR and CDR2 as FQNEAQ (reference sequence). The CDR3 consists of 15 residues. The chain's CDR3 is CASSLGLAETDTQYF. CDR3 sequence (DNA): TGTGCCAGCAGCTTAGGACTAGCGGAGACAGATACGCAGTATTTT.

There are a few counts of this clone. The chain combines TRBV5-6 with TRBJ1-2; TRBD1 matches 8 bases. The CDR3 is 14 amino acids. J was trimmed by 3 bases and V by 4 bases; bases with no gene match: 5. Germline V gives CDR1 SGHDT, CDR2 YYEEEE. CDR3 protein: CASSKTGVDYGYTF. CDR3 coding DNA: TGTGCCAGCAGCAAGACAGGGGTGGACTATGGCTACACCTTC.

This sequence joins TRBV14 and TRBJ1-1; D remains unclear. Trimming shortened V by 5 bases and J by 0 bases, and 10 bases separated the two germline ends. Germline V gene lookup returns CDR1 SGHDN and CDR2 FVKESK. The CDR3 totals 14 residues. The CDR3 sequence: CASSAPPLNTEAFF. CDR3 bases: TGTGCCAGCAGCGCTCCTCCCCTGAACACTGAAGCTTTCTTT.

This rearrangement joins TRBV27 to TRBJ2-5, with TRBD2 matching 8 bases. The CDR3 totals 15 residues. The germline CDR1 and CDR2 sequences are MNHEY and SMNVEV (reference sequence). V trimming: 3 bases; J trimming: 5 bases; junction bases outside the gene matches: 8. CDR3 sequence reads: CASSLGTSGGETQYF. DNA for the CDR3: TGTGCCAGCAGTTTGGGAACTAGCGGCGGGGAGACCCAGTACTTC.

This sequence joins TRBV29-1 and TRBJ1-2; D might be TRBD1 (6 bases). The CDR3 is 13 amino acids. Trimming stripped 4 bases from V and 3 bases from J, with 12 bases between. CDR1 is SQVTM and CDR2 is ANQGSEA in the germline V gene. The CDR3 spells CSVGRAGDYGYTF. CDR3 DNA: TGCAGCGTTGGTCGCGCAGGGGACTATGGCTACACCTTC. Full variable domain (missing parts from reference TRBV29-1 and TRBJ1-2): SAVISQKPSRDICQRGTSLTIQCQVDSQVTMMFWYRQQPGQSLTLIATANQGSEATYESGFVIDKFPISRPNLTFSTLTVSNMSPEDSSIYLCSVGRAGDYGYTFGSGTRLTVV.

The chain carries TRBV5-1 and TRBJ1-2, with 7 bases fitting TRBD1. CDR3 length: 14 amino acids. Germline CDR1 is SGHRS and CDR2 is YFSETQ. With 4 bases clipped from V and 8 bases from J, the junction kept 11 bases outside the gene matches. CDR3 nucleotides: TGCGCCAGCAGCGCACAGTCAACAGGGGAAGGCTACACCTTC. Encoded protein: CASSAQSTGEGYTF.

The chain couples TRBV19 to TRBJ2-7; 7 bases agree with TRBD1. Trimming took 6 bases from V and 3 from J; bases not matched to a gene: 8. There are 14 residues in the CDR3. Germline V CDR1 and CDR2: LNHDA, SQIVND (reference sequence). The chain's CDR3 is CASRSTGKGYEQYF. CDR3 DNA sequence: TGTGCCAGTAGGTCGACAGGGAAGGGCTACGAGCAGTACTTC.

This clone appeared a single time. V and J are TRBV7-8 and TRBJ1-5, with no clear D. Germline assignment: CDR1 SGHVS and CDR2 FQNEAQ. V lost 0 bases to trimming and J lost 0 bases, with 9 bases between them. The CDR3 consists of 16 residues. The chain's CDR3 is CASSLARIHSNQPQHF. The CDR3 DNA is TGTGCCAGCAGCTTAGCTCGGATACATAGCAATCAGCCCCAGCATTTT.